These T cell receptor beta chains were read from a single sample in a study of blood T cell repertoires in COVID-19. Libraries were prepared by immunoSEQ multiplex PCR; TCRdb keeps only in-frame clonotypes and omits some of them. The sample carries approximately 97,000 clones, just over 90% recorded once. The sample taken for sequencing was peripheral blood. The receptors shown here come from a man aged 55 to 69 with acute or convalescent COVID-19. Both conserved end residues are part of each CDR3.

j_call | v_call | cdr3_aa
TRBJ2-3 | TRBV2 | CASSGPTDTQYF
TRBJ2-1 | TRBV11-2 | CASSLDPGGGRFSVRNEQFF
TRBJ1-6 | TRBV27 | CASSQLRANSPLHF
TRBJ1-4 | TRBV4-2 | CASSLTGGEEKLFF
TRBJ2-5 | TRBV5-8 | CASSLGRGWQETQYF
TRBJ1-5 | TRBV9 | CASSRGQQSNQPQHF
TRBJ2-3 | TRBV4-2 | CASSQGQRTDTQYF
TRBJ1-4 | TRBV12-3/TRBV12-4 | CASSFWGDEKLFF
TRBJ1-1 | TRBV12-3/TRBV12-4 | CASSLARVGAFF
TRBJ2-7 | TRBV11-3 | CASSSTGYEQYF
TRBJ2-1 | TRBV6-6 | CASSRLAVSYNEQFF
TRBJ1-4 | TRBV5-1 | CASSLGLTGTNEKLFF
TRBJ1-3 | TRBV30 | CAWSVTQSGNTIYF
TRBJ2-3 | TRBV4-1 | CASSPRGVVYATQYF
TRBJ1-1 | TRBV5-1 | CASSYTGGATEAFF
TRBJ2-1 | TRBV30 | CAATVYNEQFF
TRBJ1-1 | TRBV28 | CASSYSPNTEAFF
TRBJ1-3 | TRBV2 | CASSGNPPSSGNTIYF
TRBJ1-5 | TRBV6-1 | CASSEAAGSGNQPQHF
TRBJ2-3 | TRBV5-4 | CASSLSGGRTDTQYF
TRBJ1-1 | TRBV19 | CASSMIQGLVNTEAFF
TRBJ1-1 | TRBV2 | CASSSQGWTEAFF
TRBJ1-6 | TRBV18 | CASSPQEGYNSPLHF
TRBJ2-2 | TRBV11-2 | CASSSTSAGTGELFF
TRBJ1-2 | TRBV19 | CATDSLGYGYTF